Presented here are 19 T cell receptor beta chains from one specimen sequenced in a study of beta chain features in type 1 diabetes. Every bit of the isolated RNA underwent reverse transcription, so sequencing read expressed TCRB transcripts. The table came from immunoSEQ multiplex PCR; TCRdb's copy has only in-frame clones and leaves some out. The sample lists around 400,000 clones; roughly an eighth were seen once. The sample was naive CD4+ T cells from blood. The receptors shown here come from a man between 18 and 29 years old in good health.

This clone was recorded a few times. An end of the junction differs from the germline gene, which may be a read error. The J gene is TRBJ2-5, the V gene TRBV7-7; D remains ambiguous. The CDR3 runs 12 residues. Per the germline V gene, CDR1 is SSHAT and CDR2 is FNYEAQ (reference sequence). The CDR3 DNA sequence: TGTGCTAGCAGCCCGCTCGGGGAGACCCAGTACTTC. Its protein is CASSPLGETQYF.

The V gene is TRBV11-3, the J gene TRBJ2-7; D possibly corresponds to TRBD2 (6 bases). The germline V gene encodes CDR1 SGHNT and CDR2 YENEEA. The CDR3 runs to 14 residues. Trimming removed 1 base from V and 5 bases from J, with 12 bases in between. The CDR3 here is CASSLGRGVDEQYF. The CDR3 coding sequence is TGTGCCAGCAGCTTAGGGAGGGGTGTCGACGAGCAGTACTTC.

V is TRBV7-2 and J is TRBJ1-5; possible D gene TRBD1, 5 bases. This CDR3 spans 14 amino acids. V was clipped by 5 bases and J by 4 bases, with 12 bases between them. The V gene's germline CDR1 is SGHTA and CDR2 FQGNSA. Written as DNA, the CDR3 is TGTGCCAGCAGCCCCTCCGACAGAAATCAGCCCCAGCATTTT. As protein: CASSPSDRNQPQHF.

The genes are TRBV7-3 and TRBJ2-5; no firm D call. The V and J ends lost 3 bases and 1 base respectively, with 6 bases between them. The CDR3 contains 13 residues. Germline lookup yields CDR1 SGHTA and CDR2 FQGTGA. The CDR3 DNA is TGTGCCAGCAGCTTCGGCGGCCAAGAGACCCAGTACTTC. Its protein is CASSFGGQETQYF.

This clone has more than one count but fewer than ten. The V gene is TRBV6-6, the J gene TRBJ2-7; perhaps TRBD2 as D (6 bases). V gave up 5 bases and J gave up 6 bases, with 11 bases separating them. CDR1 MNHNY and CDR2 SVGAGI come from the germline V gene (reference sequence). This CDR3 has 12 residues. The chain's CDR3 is CASSGDWGEQYF. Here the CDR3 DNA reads TGTGCCAGCAGTGGGGACTGGGGCGAGCAGTACTTC.

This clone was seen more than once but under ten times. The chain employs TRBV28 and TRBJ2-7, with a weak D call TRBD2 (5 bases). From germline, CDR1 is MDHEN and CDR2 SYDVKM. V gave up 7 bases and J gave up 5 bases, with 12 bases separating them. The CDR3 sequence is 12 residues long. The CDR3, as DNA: TGTGCCAGCATTGGGAGTTTCCACGAGCAGTACTTC. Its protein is CASIGSFHEQYF.

The CDR3 nucleotides are TGTGCCACCAGCAGAGATAGTGGCAGGGGGTTTTTGTATGGCTACACCTTC. Amino acid sequence: CATSRDSGRGFLYGYTF. The rearrangement links TRBV15 to TRBJ1-2, with 7 bases that match TRBD1. In germline, CDR1 is LNHNV, CDR2 YYDKDF (reference sequence). CDR3 length: 17 residues. The V and J ends lost 0 bases and 5 bases, in that order; junction bases with no gene match: 12.

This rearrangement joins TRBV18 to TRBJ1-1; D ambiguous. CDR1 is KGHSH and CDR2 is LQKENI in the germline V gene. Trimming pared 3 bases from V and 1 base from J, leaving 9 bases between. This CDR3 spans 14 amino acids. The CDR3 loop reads CASSPSEGNTEAFF. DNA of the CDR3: TGTGCCAGCTCACCCTCGGAGGGGAACACTGAAGCTTTCTTT.

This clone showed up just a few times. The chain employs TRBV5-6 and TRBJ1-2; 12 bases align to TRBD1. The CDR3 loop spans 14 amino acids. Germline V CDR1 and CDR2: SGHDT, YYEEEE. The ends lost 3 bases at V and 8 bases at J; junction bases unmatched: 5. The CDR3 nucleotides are TGTGCCAGCAGCTCCTCCGGGACAGGGGGCGGCTACACCTTC. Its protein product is CASSSSGTGGGYTF.

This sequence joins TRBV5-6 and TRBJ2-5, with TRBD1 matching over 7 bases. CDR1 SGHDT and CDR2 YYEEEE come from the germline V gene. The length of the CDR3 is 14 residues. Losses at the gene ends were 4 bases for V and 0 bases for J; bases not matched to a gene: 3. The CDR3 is CASSRDSYQETQYF. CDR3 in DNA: TGTGCCAGCAGCAGGGACAGCTACCAAGAGACCCAGTACTTC.

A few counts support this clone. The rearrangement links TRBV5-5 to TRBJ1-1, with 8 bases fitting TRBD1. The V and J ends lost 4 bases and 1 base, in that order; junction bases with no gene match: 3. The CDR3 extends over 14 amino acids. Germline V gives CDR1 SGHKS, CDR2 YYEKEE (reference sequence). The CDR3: CASSRTGTNTEAFF. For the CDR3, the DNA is TGTGCCAGCAGCCGGACAGGGACGAACACTGAAGCTTTCTTT.

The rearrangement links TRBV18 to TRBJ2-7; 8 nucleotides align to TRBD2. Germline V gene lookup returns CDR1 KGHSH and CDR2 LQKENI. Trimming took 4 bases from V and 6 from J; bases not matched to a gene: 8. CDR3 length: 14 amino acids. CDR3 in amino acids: CASSRSSGPSEQYF. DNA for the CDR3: TGTGCCAGCTCACGGTCTAGCGGGCCGTCCGAGCAGTACTTC.

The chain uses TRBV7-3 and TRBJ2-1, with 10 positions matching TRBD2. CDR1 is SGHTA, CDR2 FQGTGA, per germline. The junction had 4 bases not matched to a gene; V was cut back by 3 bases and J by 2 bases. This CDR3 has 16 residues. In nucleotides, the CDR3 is TGTGCCAGCAGCTTCCGAAGCGGGAGGGCCTACAATGAGCAGTTCTTC. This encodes CASSFRSGRAYNEQFF.

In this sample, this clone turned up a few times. CDR3 protein: CASSFVDRDNEQFF. DNA for the CDR3: TGTGCCAGCAGTTTCGTGGACAGGGACAATGAGCAGTTCTTC. V and J are TRBV28 and TRBJ2-1; the match to TRBD1 covers 8 bases. CDR3 length equals 14 residues. V lost 3 bases, J lost 5 bases, and 3 bases stayed unmatched. Per the germline V gene, CDR1 is MDHEN and CDR2 is SYDVKM.

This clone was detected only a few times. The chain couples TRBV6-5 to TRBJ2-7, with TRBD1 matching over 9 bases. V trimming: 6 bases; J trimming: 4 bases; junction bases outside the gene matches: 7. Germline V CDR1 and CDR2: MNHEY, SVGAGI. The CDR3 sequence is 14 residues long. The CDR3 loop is CASSTTTGGYEQYF. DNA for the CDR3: TGTGCCAGCAGCACGACGACAGGGGGATACGAGCAGTACTTC.

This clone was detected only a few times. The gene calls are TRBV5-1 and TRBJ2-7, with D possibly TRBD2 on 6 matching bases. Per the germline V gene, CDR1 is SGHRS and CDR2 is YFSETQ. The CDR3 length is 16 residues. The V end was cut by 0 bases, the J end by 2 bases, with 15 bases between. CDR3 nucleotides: TGCGCCAGCAGCTTGGTCGGGGGTCAGGGCGCCTACGAGCAGTACTTC. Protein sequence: CASSLVGGQGAYEQYF. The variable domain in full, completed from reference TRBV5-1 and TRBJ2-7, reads KAGVTQTPRYLIKTRGQQVTLSCSPISGHRSVSWYQQTPGQGLQFLFEYFSETQRNKGNFPGRFSGRQFSNSRSEMNVSTLELGDSALYLCASSLVGGQGAYEQYFGPGTRLTVT.

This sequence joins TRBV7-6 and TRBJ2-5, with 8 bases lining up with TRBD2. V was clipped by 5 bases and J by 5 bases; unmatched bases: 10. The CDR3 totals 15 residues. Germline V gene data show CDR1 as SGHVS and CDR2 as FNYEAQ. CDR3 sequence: CASSDSGAASETQYF. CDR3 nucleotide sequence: TGTGCCAGCAGCGATAGCGGGGCGGCCTCCGAGACCCAGTACTTC.

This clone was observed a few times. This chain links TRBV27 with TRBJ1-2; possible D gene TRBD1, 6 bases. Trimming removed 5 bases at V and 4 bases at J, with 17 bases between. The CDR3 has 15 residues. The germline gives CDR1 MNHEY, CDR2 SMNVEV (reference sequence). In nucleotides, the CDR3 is TGTGCCAGCAGTGCCCGGACAGAACCTGTCTATGGCTACACCTTC. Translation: CASSARTEPVYGYTF.

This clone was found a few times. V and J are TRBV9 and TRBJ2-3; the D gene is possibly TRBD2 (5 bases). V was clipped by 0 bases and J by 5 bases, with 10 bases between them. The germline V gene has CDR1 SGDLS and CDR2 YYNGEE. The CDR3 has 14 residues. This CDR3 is CASSVEWTEDTQYF. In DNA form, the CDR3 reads TGTGCCAGCAGCGTAGAGTGGACTGAAGATACGCAGTATTTT.